Shown below are 30 T cell receptor beta chains from a single sample sequenced in a study of T cell responses to AZD1222 COVID-19 vaccine. Profiled with immunoSEQ multiplex PCR; TCRdb holds only in-frame clones, not every one. The table lists more than 80,000 clones, under 90% of them singletons, with roughly 5.1% in the top ten. The source material was peripheral blood, sampled on day 0 of AZD1222 vaccination. Receptor source: an adult in good health.

The chain recombines TRBV4-2 with TRBJ2-1; 7 nucleotides line up with TRBD2. The CDR3 loop spans 12 amino acids. V was pared by 4 bases and J by 10 bases, with 4 bases of the junction left unmatched. Germline assignment: CDR1 LGHNA and CDR2 YNFKEQ. The DNA for the CDR3 is TGTGCCAGCAGCCCGAGCGGGAACGAGCAGTTCTTC. Translated: CASSPSGNEQFF.

This chain uses TRBV11-2 with TRBJ2-7; 10 positions agree with TRBD1. The V gene end was trimmed by 7 bases and the J gene end by 9 bases; junction bases not matched to a gene: 9. The CDR3 spans 13 residues. From germline, CDR1 is SGHAT and CDR2 FQNNGV. The CDR3 bases are TGTGCCAGCAACCCGACAGGGGGCGTCGCGCAGTACTTC. Translated, it gives CASNPTGGVAQYF. The variable domain in full, completed from reference TRBV11-2 and TRBJ2-7, reads EAGVAQSPRYKIIEKRQSVAFWCNPISGHATLYWYQQILGQGPKLLIQFQNNGVVDDSQLPKDRFSAERLKGVDSTLKIQPAKLEDSAVYLCASNPTGGVAQYFGPGTRLTVT.

Written as DNA, the CDR3 is TGTGCCAGCAGCACGGGACAGGGCCGAGGAAACACCATATATTTT. Protein sequence: CASSTGQGRGNTIYF. This chain connects TRBV7-9 to TRBJ1-3, with 9 positions matching TRBD1. Germline V gene data show CDR1 as SEHNR and CDR2 as FQNEAQ (reference sequence). The CDR3 is made up of 15 amino acids. V shed 5 bases and J 4 bases; nucleotides not matched to a gene: 6.

V gene TRBV3-1 (or the pseudogene TRBV3-2) combines with J gene TRBJ1-6; the D gene is possibly TRBD1 (6 bases). Between the trimmed V and J ends, which lost 3 bases and 5 bases, there was a span of 11 bases. The V gene's germline CDR1 is LGHDT and CDR2 YNNKEL (reference sequence). The CDR3 length is 15 residues. CDR3 in amino acids: CASSQAGQHNSPLHF. The CDR3 coding sequence is TGTGCCAGCAGCCAGGCCGGACAGCATAATTCACCCCTCCACTTT.

The chain joins TRBV15 to TRBJ2-3, with D uncertain. V was pared by 1 base and J by 1 base, with 9 bases between. CDR3 length: 15 amino acids. Germline CDR1 and CDR2: LNHNV and YYDKDF (reference sequence). The CDR3 protein is CATSRVGRGTDTQYF. For the CDR3, the DNA is TGTGCCACCAGCAGAGTCGGACGCGGCACAGATACGCAGTATTTT.

The chain recombines TRBV5-1 with TRBJ2-5, with D perhaps matching TRBD1 or TRBD2 (5 bases each). V was shortened by 4 bases and J by 5 bases, with 12 bases between the two germline ends. This CDR3 spans 13 amino acids. CDR1 and CDR2 (germline): SGHRS, YFSETQ. The CDR3 spells CASSPPEGETQYF. The DNA for the CDR3 is TGCGCCAGCAGCCCCCCCGAGGGGGAGACCCAGTACTTC.

The rearrangement uses TRBV3-1 (or the pseudogene TRBV3-2) and TRBJ1-1; 9 bases fit TRBD1. The CDR3 sequence is 14 residues long. In germline, CDR1 is LGHDT, CDR2 YNNKEL (reference sequence). V was pared by 4 bases and J by 1 base, with 1 base of the junction left unmatched. In DNA form, the CDR3 reads TGTGCCAGCAGCCCGACAGGGGGGAACACTGAAGCTTTCTTT. This sequence encodes CASSPTGGNTEAFF.

The chain couples TRBV6-6 to TRBJ2-7; D perhaps matches TRBD1 (6 bases). This CDR3 has 12 residues. In germline, CDR1 is MNHNY, CDR2 SVGAGI (reference sequence). V lost 3 bases and J lost 7, with 10 bases in between. The CDR3 here is CASSYQGLEQYF. The CDR3 nucleotides are TGTGCCAGCAGTTATCAGGGGTTAGAGCAGTACTTC.

V and J are TRBV23-1 and TRBJ2-7; tentatively, D is TRBD1 or TRBD2 (5 bases each). TRBV23-1 is flagged as an ORF with uncertain function. The CDR3 has 14 amino acids. V shed 8 bases and J shed 6 bases, with 20 bases lying between them. CDR3 amino acids: CASGRDGETGEQYF. DNA for the CDR3: TGCGCCAGCGGCCGGGACGGTGAAACTGGCGAGCAGTACTTC.

V gene TRBV3-1 (or the pseudogene TRBV3-2) combines with J gene TRBJ1-2; D call uncertain. V gave up 3 bases and J gave up 4 bases, with 15 bases separating them. There are 15 residues in the CDR3. Germline V gene data show CDR1 as LGHDT and CDR2 as YNNKEL (reference sequence). CDR3 in amino acids: CASSHIRTLGYGYTF. As DNA, the CDR3 is TGTGCCAGCAGCCACATCAGGACTCTCGGCTATGGCTACACCTTC.

This chain uses TRBV5-1 with TRBJ1-1, with no clear D. The length of the CDR3 is 15 residues. V lost 0 bases and J lost 5, with 14 bases in between. Germline lookup yields CDR1 SGHRS and CDR2 YFSETQ. CDR3 nucleotides: TGCGCCAGCAGCTTGGGGGCGGGAGGAGGGACTGAAGCTTTCTTT. Its translation is CASSLGAGGGTEAFF.

This clone has a handful of counts. This chain links TRBV11-2 with TRBJ1-1, with D perhaps TRBD1 (6 bases). The germline V gene has CDR1 SGHAT and CDR2 FQNNGV. CDR3 size: 15 residues. V was clipped by 5 bases and J by 3 bases, with 16 bases between them. The CDR3 is CASSTQGQGHTEAFF. DNA of the CDR3: TGTGCCAGCAGCACTCAGGGGCAGGGGCACACTGAAGCTTTCTTT.

CDR3 region: CASSIDGSYNEQFF. The CDR3 DNA follows: TGTGCCAGTAGTATAGACGGGAGCTACAATGAGCAGTTCTTC. This chain uses TRBV19 with TRBJ2-1; tentative D call: TRBD2 (6 bases). V was trimmed by 0 bases and J by 3 bases, leaving 6 bases between them. Per the germline V gene, CDR1 is LNHDA and CDR2 is SQIVND (reference sequence). The length of the CDR3 is 14 residues.

The chain couples TRBV18 to TRBJ2-3, with 9 bases aligning to TRBD1. The germline V gene encodes CDR1 KGHSH and CDR2 LQKENI. Trimming took 4 bases from V and 3 from J; bases not matched to a gene: 8. CDR3 length: 16 residues. Here the CDR3 DNA reads TGTGCCAGCTCACTCATACAGGGGGCGAGAACAGATACGCAGTATTTT. Translating gives CASSLIQGARTDTQYF.

A remark on this clone: This specimen includes other DNA sequences encoding the same CDR3. The genes are TRBV7-2 and TRBJ1-6; 9 positions match TRBD1. The J segment lost 7 bases and the V segment lost 3 bases, leaving 4 bases of the junction unmatched. The CDR3 spans 15 residues. Germline loops: CDR1 SGHTA, CDR2 FQGNSA. The CDR3 reads CASSFTGTGNSPLHF. CDR3 sequence (DNA): TGTGCCAGCAGCTTTACCGGGACAGGGAATTCACCCCTCCACTTT.

This chain connects TRBV4-3 to TRBJ1-6, with D possibly matching TRBD1 (6 bases). Trimming cost V 0 bases and J 7 bases, with 16 bases left between them. Germline V gene sequence: CDR1 LGHNA, CDR2 YSLEER. The length of the CDR3 is 17 residues. The CDR3 protein is CASSQDIRTEANSPLHF. The CDR3 region has the DNA TGCGCCAGCAGCCAAGATATCCGGACAGAAGCAAATTCACCCCTCCACTTT.

This clone appeared once. The rearrangement uses TRBV6-5 and TRBJ2-7, with a possible D match to TRBD1 (6 bases). V was clipped by 10 bases and J by 3 bases, with 10 bases between them. Germline-derived CDR1 and CDR2 are MNHEY and SVGAGI. There are 11 residues in the CDR3. This CDR3 is CATPGDYEQYF. Here the CDR3 DNA reads TGTGCCACCCCAGGGGACTACGAGCAGTACTTC.

The J gene is TRBJ2-7, the V gene TRBV27; D not certain. The germline V and J ends were trimmed by 3 bases and 2 bases, with 11 bases remaining between them. Germline V CDR1 and CDR2: MNHEY, SMNVEV (reference sequence). The CDR3 has 14 residues. For the CDR3, the DNA is TGTGCCAGCAGTTTTTTTGGTAGTCCCTACGAGCAGTACTTC. This encodes CASSFFGSPYEQYF.

This chain links TRBV19 with TRBJ1-2; no clear D gene. The CDR3 contains 15 residues. Trimming left V 3 bases short and J 4 bases short, with 15 bases between. Germline values: CDR1 LNHDA, CDR2 SQIVND (reference sequence). CDR3 sequence reads: CASSMPRRGSYGYTF. The DNA for the CDR3 is TGTGCCAGTAGTATGCCCCGGAGAGGGAGCTATGGCTACACCTTC.

The rearrangement uses TRBV11-2 and TRBJ2-2, with TRBD1 identical over 7 bases. V lost 4 bases to trimming and J lost 6 bases; unmatched junction nucleotides: 2. Germline V gene data show CDR1 as SGHAT and CDR2 as FQNNGV. CDR3 length: 13 residues. CDR3: CASSSTGAGELFF. The CDR3 DNA reads as TGTGCCAGCAGCTCCACAGGGGCCGGGGAGCTGTTTTTT.

The table lists this clone with a few counts. Within the sample, other DNA sequences also encode this same CDR3. The rearrangement uses TRBV19 and TRBJ2-2; D is perhaps TRBD1 or TRBD2 (6 bases each). Germline CDR1 LNHDA, CDR2 SQIVND (reference sequence). The CDR3 has 18 amino acids. Between the trimmed V and J ends, which lost 1 base and 4 bases, there was a span of 19 bases. CDR3 coding DNA: TGTGCCAGTAGTATAGGGGGGCTGGGGGGCGTTAGCACCGGGGAGCTGTTTTTT. It translates to CASSIGGLGGVSTGELFF.

The rearrangement joins TRBV19 to TRBJ2-5, with D perhaps being TRBD1 or TRBD2 (5 bases each). The length of the CDR3 is 16 residues. CDR1 and CDR2 (germline): LNHDA, SQIVND (reference sequence). The V gene lost 3 bases and the J gene lost 2 bases, with 16 bases spanning the gap. CDR3 DNA sequence: TGTGCCAGTAGTATCCGGGACCTGATGGCGCAAGAGACCCAGTACTTC. Translated, it gives CASSIRDLMAQETQYF.

CDR3 nucleotides: TGTGCCACCAGCAGAGTCGGTAGCAATCAGCCCCAGCATTTT. This encodes CATSRVGSNQPQHF. This chain uses TRBV15 with TRBJ1-5; D uncertain. This CDR3 spans 14 amino acids. The germline gives CDR1 LNHNV, CDR2 YYDKDF (reference sequence). Trimming cost V 1 base and J 0 bases, with 4 bases left between them.

V gene TRBV6-5 combines with J gene TRBJ1-1; D remains ambiguous. The CDR3 sequence is 13 residues long. CDR1 and CDR2 (germline): MNHEY, SVGAGI. Trimming shortened V by 6 bases and J by 1 base, and 9 bases separated the two germline ends. The CDR3 bases are TGTGCCAGCAGCTCAAAGGGGAACACTGAAGCTTTCTTT. Translation: CASSSKGNTEAFF.

The J gene is TRBJ1-5, the V gene TRBV11-2; TRBD1 matches 9 bases. Per the germline V gene, CDR1 is SGHAT and CDR2 is FQNNGV. V was pared by 1 base and J by 5 bases, with 0 bases of the junction left unmatched. This CDR3 has 14 residues. This chain's CDR3 is CASSLGTGDQPQHF. In nucleotides, the CDR3 is TGTGCCAGCAGCTTAGGGACAGGGGATCAGCCCCAGCATTTT.

The chain combines TRBV3-1 (or the pseudogene TRBV3-2) with TRBJ1-1, with TRBD1 matching 7 bases. The V gene's germline CDR1 is LGHDT and CDR2 YNNKEL (reference sequence). The V gene end was trimmed by 4 bases and the J gene end by 3 bases; junction bases not matched to a gene: 2. This CDR3 comprises 13 residues. CDR3 residues: CASSRQGDTEAFF. DNA for the CDR3: TGTGCCAGCAGCCGACAGGGCGACACTGAAGCTTTCTTT.

The genes are TRBV7-3 and TRBJ1-2; perhaps TRBD1 as D (6 bases). This CDR3 is built from 13 residues. Trimming pared 5 bases from V and 7 bases from J, leaving 14 bases between. Germline lookup yields CDR1 SGHTA and CDR2 FQGTGA. CDR3 sequence reads: CASSAGRGGGYTF. The CDR3 nucleotides are TGTGCCAGCAGCGCAGGCAGGGGTGGTGGCTACACCTTC.

The chain combines TRBV28 with TRBJ2-7; D is perhaps TRBD1 or TRBD2 (5 bases each). Trimming took 2 bases from V and 0 from J, leaving 11 bases between them. CDR1 and CDR2 from the germline V gene are MDHEN and SYDVKM. CDR3 length: 15 residues. CDR3 amino acids: CASSLGGRTSYEQYF. The DNA for the CDR3 is TGTGCCAGCAGTTTAGGGGGACGGACCTCCTACGAGCAGTACTTC.

The V and J genes are TRBV11-2 and TRBJ1-3; D unclear. The CDR3 consists of 14 residues. The V gene lost 2 bases and the J gene lost 0 bases, with 5 bases spanning the gap. From germline, CDR1 is SGHAT and CDR2 FQNNGV. The CDR3 DNA reads TGTGCCAGCAGCTTACCGAACTCTGGAAACACCATATATTTT. Encoded protein: CASSLPNSGNTIYF.

This clone has more than one count but fewer than ten. The rearrangement joins TRBV4-1 to TRBJ1-2; unclear D gene. In germline, CDR1 is MGHRA, CDR2 YSYEKL. The CDR3 is 16 residues long. V was pared by 0 bases and J by 2 bases, with 13 bases between. CDR3 sequence: CASSQEGVLGNYGYTF. CDR3 DNA sequence: TGCGCCAGCAGCCAAGAGGGCGTGTTGGGGAACTATGGCTACACCTTC.